One sample yielded the 15 T cell receptor beta chains listed below, sequenced in a study of blood T cell repertoires in COVID-19. Sequenced by immunoSEQ multiplex PCR; TCRdb stores in-frame clones only, minus some. The top ten hold 7.5% to 9% of the sample, which has 260,000 or so clones, under 90% seen once. Sequencing input: peripheral blood. The receptors originated from a human donor in a cohort sampled during active COVID-19.

The gene calls are TRBV4-1 and TRBJ1-6, with D tentatively TRBD1 (6 bases). Looked up from germline, CDR1 is MGHRA and CDR2 is YSYEKL. V lost 4 bases to trimming and J lost 6 bases, with 10 bases between them. CDR3 length: 14 residues. As DNA, the CDR3 is TGCGCCAGCAGCCTGAACAGGGCTAATTCACCCCTCCACTTT. It translates to CASSLNRANSPLHF.

This chain connects TRBV12-1 to TRBJ2-5; the DNA was not compared with TRBD2, the D call given in the table. TRBV12-1 is reported as a pseudogene. The CDR3 covers 17 residues. CDR3 sequence reads: CASSLTSGGAEMETQYF. The CDR3, as DNA: TGTGCCAGCAGCCTAACTAGCGGGGGGGCCGAAATGGAGACCCAGTACTTC.

The chain combines TRBV19 with TRBJ1-1; 9 bases line up with TRBD1. V dropped 7 bases and J dropped 1; count of bases not matched to a gene: 4. CDR3 length equals 14 residues. Per the germline V gene, CDR1 is LNHDA and CDR2 is SQIVND (reference sequence). This chain's CDR3 is CASNLQGANTEAFF. In DNA, the CDR3 is TGTGCCAGTAACCTACAGGGGGCGAACACTGAAGCTTTCTTT.

The rearrangement links TRBV6-5 to TRBJ1-3; D perhaps matches TRBD1 (6 bases). CDR1 and CDR2 from the germline V gene are MNHEY and SVGAGI. V lost 5 bases, J lost 4 bases, and 15 bases lay in between. This CDR3 is 15 amino acids long. CDR3 sequence: CASSQPTGSGNTIYF. DNA for the CDR3: TGTGCCAGCAGTCAACCTACAGGGTCCGGAAACACCATATATTTT.

The rearrangement uses TRBV7-2 and TRBJ2-5; TRBD1 matches 7 bases. The ends lost 5 bases at V and 5 bases at J; junction bases unmatched: 8. The CDR3 has 14 residues. CDR1 and CDR2 from the germline V gene are SGHTA and FQGNSA. CDR3 DNA: TGTGCCAGCAGCACAAACAGGGGTCAGGAGACCCAGTACTTC. Protein: CASSTNRGQETQYF.

The chain is built from TRBV6-5 and TRBJ2-5; 12 bases line up with TRBD2. CDR3 length: 15 amino acids. Germline V gives CDR1 MNHEY, CDR2 SVGAGI. Unmatched junction bases numbered 5, after V lost 5 bases and J lost 4 bases. CDR3 protein: CASSTRTSGAETQYF. The CDR3 coding sequence is TGTGCCAGCAGTACCCGGACTAGCGGGGCAGAGACCCAGTACTTC.

The CDR3 sequence is CASSLSPGTGDFGELFF. The CDR3 region has the DNA TGTGCCAGCAGCTTATCACCCGGGACAGGGGATTTCGGGGAGCTGTTTTTT. V gene TRBV7-2 combines with J gene TRBJ2-2; 10 nucleotides line up with TRBD1. This CDR3 has 17 residues. After removal of 2 bases from V and 7 bases from J, the junction contained 10 bases not matched to a gene. Germline V gene sequence: CDR1 SGHTA, CDR2 FQGNSA.

This clone was seen a single time. The chain carries TRBV7-2 and TRBJ2-7; 8 bases line up with TRBD1. J gave up 3 bases and V 5 bases, and 15 bases lay outside the gene matches. This CDR3 has 17 residues. The V gene's germline CDR1 is SGHTA and CDR2 FQGNSA. DNA of the CDR3: TGTGCCAGCAGCCCCGGCTTTAGGCGGACAGGGATCTACGAGCAGTACTTC. Translating it yields CASSPGFRRTGIYEQYF.

The table lists this clone with many counts. This sequence joins TRBV27 and TRBJ2-1; a weak D match, TRBD2 (7 bases). The CDR3 has 16 amino acids. Germline-derived CDR1 and CDR2 are MNHEY and SMNVEV (reference sequence). Trimming left V 3 bases short and J 2 bases short, with 14 bases between. The CDR3 sequence is CASSFAGAYTYNEQFF. The CDR3 DNA follows: TGTGCCAGCAGTTTTGCGGGGGCCTACACCTACAATGAGCAGTTCTTC.

The chain recombines TRBV5-4 with TRBJ2-5, with 7 bases lining up with TRBD2. Germline lookup yields CDR1 SGHNT and CDR2 YYREEE (reference sequence). The trim removed 4 bases at V and 5 bases at J, leaving 11 bases unmatched. This CDR3 contains 15 residues. CDR3 in amino acids: CASSTLGGTQETQYF. The CDR3 region has the DNA TGTGCCAGCAGCACCCTGGGGGGGACCCAGGAGACCCAGTACTTC.

J is TRBJ2-1 and V is TRBV12-3 or TRBV12-4, with TRBD2 as a possible D gene (7 bases). Trimming took off 8 bases at V and 8 bases at J, with 16 bases between the two ends. The CDR3 totals 13 residues. CDR3 protein: CASAPGGADEQFF. CDR3 DNA: TGTGCCAGCGCTCCTGGGGGGGCCGATGAGCAGTTCTTC.

This clone showed up just a few times. The chain combines TRBV2 with TRBJ1-5; D might be TRBD1 (5 bases). This CDR3 region has 15 residues. V was trimmed by 3 bases and J by 1 base, leaving 10 bases between them. Germline CDR1 and CDR2: SNHLY and FYNNEI. In DNA form, the CDR3 reads TGTGCCAGCAGTGAGTTGGGGGGAAGCAATCAGCCCCAGCATTTT. Encoded protein: CASSELGGSNQPQHF.

The rearrangement links TRBV6-4 to TRBJ1-5; a weak D match, TRBD1 (6 bases). V was trimmed by 2 bases and J by 2 bases, leaving 13 bases between them. The V gene's germline CDR1 is MRHNA and CDR2 SNTAGT. This CDR3 is 16 amino acids long. The CDR3 here is CASSDNRDTGNQPQHF. CDR3 nucleotide sequence: TGTGCCAGCAGTGACAACCGGGACACCGGCAATCAGCCCCAGCATTTT.

The V call is TRBV13, the J call TRBJ2-5; D remains ambiguous. This CDR3 has 11 residues. V was trimmed by 5 bases and J by 3 bases, leaving 4 bases between them. CDR1 PRHDT and CDR2 FYEKMQ come from the germline V gene (reference sequence). The CDR3 region is CASSREETQYF. CDR3 nucleotides: TGTGCCAGCAGCCGAGAAGAGACCCAGTACTTC. Full variable domain (rest looked up from reference TRBV13 and TRBJ2-5): AAGVIQSPRHLIKEKRETATLKCYPIPRHDTVYWYQQGPGQDPQFLISFYEKMQSDKGSIPDRFSAQQFSDYHSELNMSSLELGDSALYFCASSREETQYFGPGTRLLVL.

V and J are TRBV10-1 and TRBJ2-3; perhaps TRBD2 as D (7 bases). The CDR3 is 15 residues long. Germline lookup yields CDR1 WNHNN and CDR2 SYGVQD (reference sequence). V was shortened by 3 bases and J by 4 bases, with 14 bases between the two germline ends. The CDR3: CASSEGGARADTQYF. CDR3 sequence (DNA): TGCGCCAGCAGTGAAGGGGGGGCCAGAGCAGATACGCAGTATTTT.